Described below is a single T cell receptor (beta chain) sequence and its context. Antigen: not known. The entry originates in a study of post-analysis software for immune sequencing data. Overall study findings and caveats: Among roughly 5 TRBV segments more frequent in patients than controls were TRBV5-6, TRBV5-1 and TRBV20-1. The normalized Chao1 diversity of multiple sclerosis patients was significantly lower than that of controls.

Incorporated into the TCR beta cDNA libraries were unique molecular identifiers, which served to reduce PCR and sequencing biases. Using its own MiXCR run on the PCR reads, TCRdb lists one record per CDR3 protein. The sample includes hundreds of thousands of distinct CDR3 sequences, 25% to 30% seen only once; the top ten take around 0.6%. Germline V CDR1 and CDR2: ENHRY, SYGVKD. CDR3 length: 16 amino acids. Trimming removed 4 bases at V and 4 bases at J, with 16 bases between. The source material was blood. The clonotype comes from a girl between 5 and 17 years old with multiple sclerosis. The chain carries TRBV10-3 and TRBJ2-2; D call uncertain. The CDR3 is CAISGQLQQATGELFF. DNA for the CDR3: TGTGCCATCAGTGGACAACTTCAGCAGGCCACCGGGGAGCTGTTTTTT.